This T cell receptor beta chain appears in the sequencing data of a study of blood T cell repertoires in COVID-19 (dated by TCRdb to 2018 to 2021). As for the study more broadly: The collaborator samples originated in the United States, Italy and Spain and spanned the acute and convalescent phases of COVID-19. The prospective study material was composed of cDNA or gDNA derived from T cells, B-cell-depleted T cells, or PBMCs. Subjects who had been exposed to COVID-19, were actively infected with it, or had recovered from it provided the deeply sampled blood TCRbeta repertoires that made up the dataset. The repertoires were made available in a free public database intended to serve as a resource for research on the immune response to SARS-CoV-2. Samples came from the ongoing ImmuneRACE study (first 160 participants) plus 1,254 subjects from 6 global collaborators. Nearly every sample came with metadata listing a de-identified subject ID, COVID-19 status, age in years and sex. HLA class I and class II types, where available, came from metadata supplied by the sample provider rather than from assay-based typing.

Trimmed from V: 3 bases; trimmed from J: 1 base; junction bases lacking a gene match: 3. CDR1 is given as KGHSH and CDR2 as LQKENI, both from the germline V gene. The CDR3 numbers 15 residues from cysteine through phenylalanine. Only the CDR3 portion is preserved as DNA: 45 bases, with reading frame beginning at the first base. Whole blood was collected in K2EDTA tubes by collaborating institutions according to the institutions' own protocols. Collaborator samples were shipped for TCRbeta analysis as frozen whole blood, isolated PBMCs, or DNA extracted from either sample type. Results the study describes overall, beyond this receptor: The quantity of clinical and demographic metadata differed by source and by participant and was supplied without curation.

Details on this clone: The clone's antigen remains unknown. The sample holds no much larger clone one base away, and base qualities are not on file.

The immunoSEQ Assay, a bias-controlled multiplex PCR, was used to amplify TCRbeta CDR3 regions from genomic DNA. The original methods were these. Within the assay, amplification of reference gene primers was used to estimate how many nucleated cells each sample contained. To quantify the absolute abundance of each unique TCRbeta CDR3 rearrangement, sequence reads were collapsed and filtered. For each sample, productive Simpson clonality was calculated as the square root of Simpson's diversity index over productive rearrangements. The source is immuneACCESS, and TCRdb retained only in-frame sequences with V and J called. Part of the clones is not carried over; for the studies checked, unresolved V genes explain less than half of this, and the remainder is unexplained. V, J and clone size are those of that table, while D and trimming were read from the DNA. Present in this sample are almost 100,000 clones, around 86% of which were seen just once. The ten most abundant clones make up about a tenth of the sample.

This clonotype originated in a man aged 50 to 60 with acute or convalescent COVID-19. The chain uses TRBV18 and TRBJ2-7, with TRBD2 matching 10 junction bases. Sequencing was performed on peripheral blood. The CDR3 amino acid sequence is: CASSPVAGGSYEQYF. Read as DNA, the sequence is TGTGCCAGCTCACCGGTAGCGGGAGGTTCCTACGAGCAGTACTTC.